The source of this T cell receptor beta chain is a study of CD8+CD57+ T cells in acquired aplastic anemia (dated by TCRdb to between 2018 and 2020). General notes on the study: On average, sorted CD4+ and CD8+ cells yielded about 3 ug of extracted DNA, with a range of about 0.17 to 27.4 ug. CD8+CD57+ expansion was defined as frequency above the mean frequency observed in healthy subjects.

CDR1 is given as SGHRS and CDR2 as YFSETQ, both from the germline V gene. V lost 9 bases and J lost 11 bases; the stretch between them is 17 bases long. The CDR3 has 11 amino acids, counting the end cysteine and phenylalanine. Here the CDR3 DNA is all that survives: 33 bases in frame from base 1. Flow cytometry had shown CD8+CD57+ cell expansion in the patients selected for sequencing. Severe acquired aplastic anemia was diagnosed in all patients according to International Study of Aplastic Anemia and Agranulocytosis and Camitta criteria. No patient had received any therapy when blood was sampled. TCR repertoires of sorted CD4+ and CD8+ blood T cells from severe aplastic anemia patients and healthy subjects were deep-sequenced in the study. Patients were enrolled in the USA under clinicaltrials.gov protocols 00001620, 01623167, 00001397, 00071045, 00081523 and 00961064. Ficoll-Paque density gradient centrifugation was used to isolate peripheral blood mononuclear cells. Before DNA extraction, CD4+ and CD8+ T cells were sorted by FACS or by magnetic beads.

Remarks on this clonotype: Its antigen target is currently unknown. The record has no base qualities; no much larger clone is one base away.

On the study overall, not on this receptor specifically: Roughly 30 CD8+ CDR3 sequences were found to be shared between patients and controls, but these sequences appeared to be highly expressed in patients and within the immunodominant clones of the patients. No significant difference in CD8+ Simpson's diversity was found between patients and healthy controls (P=0.060).

TCR beta VDJ combination and CDR3 sequence profiling used genomic DNA as the template. TCR repertoire sequencing was run on an Illumina HiSeq 2000. The source study handled its data this way. TRBV/TRBJ rearrangement plots, CDR3 size and DJ length profiles, and Simpson's diversity index were used to assess repertoires. The immunodominant clone was defined as the most abundant DNA sequence in deep sequencing data. CDR3 amino acid sequences were screened for sharing across subjects and were compared with published repertoires and the VDJdb database. The public reads were quality trimmed at Q25 with fastp and then assembled into clones with MiXCR by TCRdb, keeping productive beta chains. Rows are unified per CDR3 protein, each entry keeping the most common DNA and genes. V and J calls and clone size were set by TCRdb, not the authors. For this sample there are 200,000 or so distinct CDR3 sequences; 48% appear just once. Jointly, the top ten make up 9.7% of the sample.

Here the chain combines TRBV5-1 and TRBJ2-5; the D gene lacks a confident call. The clonotype was recovered from a human donor with aplastic anemia. What was sequenced was sorted CD4+, CD8+, or CD8+CD57+ T cells (not recorded which) from PBMCs. The nucleotides read TGCGCCACCCAGGACGGTCCCCCACAGTACTTC. Its protein product is CATQDGPPQYF. With the portions outside the CDR3 filled from the reference TRBV5-1 and TRBJ2-5 genes, the complete variable region becomes KAGVTQTPRYLIKTRGQQVTLSCSPISGHRSVSWYQQTPGQGLQFLFEYFSETQRNKGNFPGRFSGRQFSNSRSEMNVSTLELGDSALYLCATQDGPPQYFGPGTRLLVL.